One sample yielded the 11 T cell receptor beta chains listed below, sequenced in a study of blood T cell repertoires in COVID-19. The table came from immunoSEQ multiplex PCR; TCRdb's copy has only in-frame clones and leaves some out. The data show nearly 70,000 clones, 91% seen once. Sequenced material: peripheral blood. The receptors come from a man in his forties with COVID-19, enrolled during active disease.

This chain uses TRBV7-9 with TRBJ1-5; no reliable D call. V was clipped by 1 base and J by 0 bases, with 13 bases between them. The CDR3 totals 17 residues. Looked up from germline, CDR1 is SEHNR and CDR2 is FQNEAQ (reference sequence). CDR3 nucleotides: TGTGCCAGCAGCTTAGTCCGGGAAACGTATAGCAATCAGCCCCAGCATTTT. It translates to CASSLVRETYSNQPQHF.

V and J are TRBV18 and TRBJ2-3; 7 bases are a match to TRBD1. V was clipped by 3 bases and J by 10 bases; unmatched bases: 4. The germline V gene has CDR1 KGHSH and CDR2 LQKENI. The CDR3 sequence is 12 residues long. CDR3 loop: CASSPGQAPQYF. The CDR3 region has the DNA TGTGCCAGCTCACCCGGACAGGCTCCGCAGTATTTT.

V usage is TRBV29-1 and J usage is TRBJ1-3; 11 nucleotides match TRBD1. V trimming: 7 bases; J trimming: 8 bases; junction bases outside the gene matches: 7. Per germline, CDR1 SQVTM and CDR2 ANQGSEA. The CDR3 consists of 13 residues. The CDR3 sequence is CSATGTGGYTIYF. For the CDR3, the DNA is TGCAGCGCAACCGGGACAGGGGGATACACCATATATTTT.

The chain links TRBV10-3 to TRBJ2-3; possible D gene TRBD1, 6 bases. The length of the CDR3 is 16 residues. The germline gives CDR1 ENHRY, CDR2 SYGVKD. Trimming removed 5 bases from V and 0 bases from J, with 15 bases in between. CDR3 DNA: TGTGCCATCAGTACGGATACAGGGCTGAGCACAGATACGCAGTATTTT. Its translation is CAISTDTGLSTDTQYF.

The V and J genes are TRBV6-2 or TRBV6-3 and TRBJ2-7; tentatively, D is TRBD1 (5 bases). Germline lookup yields CDR1 MNHEY and CDR2 SVGEGT. Trimming pared 2 bases from V and 3 bases from J, leaving 14 bases between. The CDR3 extends over 15 amino acids. The CDR3 reads CASSYEMGPLYEQYF. The CDR3 DNA is TGTGCCAGCAGTTACGAGATGGGGCCCCTCTACGAGCAGTACTTC.

The chain joins TRBV15 to TRBJ2-5, with 7 bases aligning to TRBD1. Germline CDR1 is LNHNV and CDR2 is YYDKDF (reference sequence). This CDR3 is built from 15 residues. With 4 bases clipped from V and 4 bases from J, the junction kept 9 bases outside the gene matches. CDR3 DNA sequence: TGTGCCACCAGCAACGTACAGACAGGGCTAGAGACCCAGTACTTC. Translating it yields CATSNVQTGLETQYF. The whole variable domain, remainder taken from reference TRBV15 and TRBJ2-5, is DAMVIQNPRYQVTQFGKPVTLSCSQTLNHNVMYWYQQKSSQAPKLLFHYYDKDFNNEADTPDNFQSRRPNTSFCFLDIRSPGLGDTAMYLCATSNVQTGLETQYFGPGTRLLVL.

The chain combines TRBV19 with TRBJ2-2; unclear D gene. CDR3 size: 15 residues. V was shortened by 5 bases and J by 0 bases, with 10 bases between the two germline ends. Germline CDR1 and CDR2: LNHDA and SQIVND (reference sequence). The CDR3 DNA follows: TGTGCCAGTAGTCTAGGCAGGTCGAACACCGGGGAGCTGTTTTTT. Protein product: CASSLGRSNTGELFF.

As DNA, the CDR3 is TGCGCCAGCAGCTTGGCCGGGCTCGGGGGACTAGCGGGAGAGACCCAGTACTTC. It codes for CASSLAGLGGLAGETQYF. V is TRBV5-1 and J is TRBJ2-5, with 12 bases fitting TRBD2. CDR3 size: 18 residues. Trimming cost V 0 bases and J 4 bases; bases outside gene matches: 10. Germline V lookup: CDR1 SGHRS, CDR2 YFSETQ.

This chain uses TRBV5-1 with TRBJ2-5, with D perhaps TRBD2 (6 bases). This CDR3 contains 13 residues. V lost 2 bases to trimming and J lost 5 bases, with 10 bases between them. Germline V gene sequence: CDR1 SGHRS, CDR2 YFSETQ. CDR3 sequence: CASSLYGGETQYF. Here the CDR3 DNA reads TGCGCCAGCAGCTTATATGGAGGGGAGACCCAGTACTTC.

This sequence joins TRBV28 and TRBJ1-5, with TRBD1 matching 10 bases. The trim removed 4 bases at V and 9 bases at J, leaving 9 bases unmatched. The CDR3 is made up of 15 amino acids. Germline V gene data show CDR1 as MDHEN and CDR2 as SYDVKM. CDR3 region: CASSSPGQGLRPQHF. The DNA of the CDR3 is TGTGCCAGCAGTTCACCGGGACAGGGGCTTAGGCCCCAGCATTTT.

The CDR3 region has the DNA TGTGCCAGCAGCACCGTAGCGACAGGTCGCTCTGGAAACACCATATATTTT. Residues: CASSTVATGRSGNTIYF. The chain joins TRBV7-2 to TRBJ1-3, with D maybe TRBD1 (6 bases). V was cut by 5 bases and J by 0 bases, with 17 bases left in between. This CDR3 region has 17 residues. Germline-derived CDR1 and CDR2 are SGHTA and FQGNSA.